This passage covers 25 T cell receptor beta chains from one sample sequenced in a study of T-cell reconstitution after alpha-beta-depleted transplantation in children. Unique molecular identifiers were incorporated during preparation of the TCRbeta library. One entry per CDR3 protein, called by TCRdb with MiXCR from the PCR reads. The profile covers about 640,000 distinct CDR3 sequences, with 10% to 15% appearing a single time and approximately 2% taken by the ten largest. Sample: PBMCs, mostly from graft donor cells, taken 360 days after TCRalphabeta/CD19-depleted stem cell transplant. These receptors all stem from a male patient under 18 who had a stem cell transplant for acute myeloid leukemia, so the T cells may come from the graft donor.

This clonotype appeared many times. The chain links TRBV4-3 to TRBJ2-3; D is ambiguous. Germline CDR1 and CDR2: LGHNA and YSLEER. V was pared by 4 bases and J by 3 bases, with 14 bases between. The CDR3 sequence is 15 residues long. CDR3 region: CASSPSWGSTDTQYF. For the CDR3, the DNA is TGCGCCAGCAGCCCCAGTTGGGGATCTACAGATACGCAGTATTTT.

J is TRBJ1-5 and V is TRBV27; D is unclear. CDR1 and CDR2 (germline): MNHEY, SMNVEV (reference sequence). This CDR3 spans 13 amino acids. V gave up 8 bases and J gave up 3 bases, with 11 bases separating them. CDR3 coding DNA: TGTGCCAGCGGATGGGGTGACAATCAGCCCCAGCATTTT. Amino acids: CASGWGDNQPQHF.

The chain joins TRBV20-1 to TRBJ2-1, with TRBD2 matching over 14 bases. The junction had 6 bases not matched to a gene; V was cut back by 5 bases and J by 6 bases. CDR1 and CDR2 (germline): DFQATT, SNEGSKA (reference sequence). The CDR3 has 15 residues. The CDR3 nucleotides are TGCAGTGCTTCCGGGACTAGCGGGAGCCTCAATGAGCAGTTCTTC. Protein product: CSASGTSGSLNEQFF.

This clonotype was seen a handful of times. This chain uses TRBV5-1 with TRBJ2-1; D unresolved. The CDR3 is 16 residues long. Looked up from germline, CDR1 is SGHRS and CDR2 is YFSETQ. V lost 3 bases and J lost 5, with 18 bases in between. CDR3 residues: CASSYTGGERNNEQFF. For the CDR3, the DNA is TGCGCCAGCAGCTACACTGGTGGTGAAAGGAACAATGAGCAGTTCTTC.

The chain couples TRBV11-1 to TRBJ2-7; 12 bases line up with TRBD2. CDR1 SGHAT and CDR2 FQDESV come from the germline V gene (reference sequence). V shed 0 bases and J 2 bases; nucleotides not matched to a gene: 11. The CDR3 is 19 amino acids. DNA for the CDR3: TGTGCCAGCAGCTTAGCGAATCCTAGCGGGAGGGCCCGAACCTACGAGCAGTACTTC. It encodes CASSLANPSGRARTYEQYF. The whole variable domain, filled in from reference TRBV11-1 and TRBJ2-7, reads EAEVAQSPRYKITEKSQAVAFWCDPISGHATLYWYRQILGQGPELLVQFQDESVVDDSQLPKDRFSAERLKGVDSTLKIQPAELGDSAMYLCASSLANPSGRARTYEQYFGPGTRLTVT.

The rearrangement uses TRBV6-2 or TRBV6-3 and TRBJ2-3; 11 nucleotides line up with TRBD2. V shed 4 bases, J shed 0 bases, and the junction held 9 bases outside the gene matches. The CDR3 covers 18 residues. CDR1 and CDR2 from the germline V gene are MNHEY and SVGEGT. CDR3 sequence reads: CASSLEPGLAASTDTQYF. For the CDR3, the DNA is TGTGCCAGCAGTTTAGAGCCGGGACTAGCGGCTAGCACAGATACGCAGTATTTT.

This clonotype has more than one count but fewer than ten. This chain links TRBV20-1 with TRBJ2-3, with 9 bases fitting TRBD2. The CDR3 runs to 18 residues. Germline assignment: CDR1 DFQATT and CDR2 SNEGSKA (reference sequence). The trim removed 0 bases at V and 2 bases at J, leaving 12 bases unmatched. The CDR3 nucleotides read TGCAGTGCTAGAGATGGCGGGACTAGCCTTGTCACCACAGATACGCAGTATTTT. This gives the protein CSARDGGTSLVTTDTQYF.

In this sample, this clonotype turned up many times. The J gene is TRBJ2-7, the V gene TRBV5-1; maybe TRBD1 (5 bases). Germline CDR1 reads SGHRS; CDR2 reads YFSETQ. Trimming took 5 bases from V and 5 from J, leaving 17 bases between them. The CDR3 is made up of 14 amino acids. The CDR3 is CASSRDRGVDEQYF. CDR3 bases: TGCGCCAGCAGTCGCGACAGAGGTGTCGACGAGCAGTACTTC. Full variable domain (outside the CDR3, taken from reference TRBV5-1 and TRBJ2-7): KAGVTQTPRYLIKTRGQQVTLSCSPISGHRSVSWYQQTPGQGLQFLFEYFSETQRNKGNFPGRFSGRQFSNSRSEMNVSTLELGDSALYLCASSRDRGVDEQYFGPGTRLTVT.

At least ten counts were recorded for this clonotype. J is TRBJ2-7 and V is TRBV4-3; 8 nucleotides agree with TRBD1. Trimming cost V 2 bases and J 3 bases; bases outside gene matches: 6. This CDR3 has 15 residues. Germline-derived CDR1 and CDR2 are LGHNA and YSLEER. CDR3 sequence reads: CASSQTGQGGYEQYF. In DNA, the CDR3 is TGCGCCAGCAGCCAAACCGGACAGGGAGGCTACGAGCAGTACTTC.

The V and J genes are TRBV12-3 or TRBV12-4 and TRBJ2-3; TRBD2 matches at 11 bases. The CDR3 is 17 residues long. V dropped 2 bases and J dropped 1; count of bases not matched to a gene: 5. The CDR3 protein is CASSLSLLAGGTDTQYF. In nucleotides, the CDR3 is TGTGCCAGCAGTTTATCCCTACTAGCGGGAGGCACAGATACGCAGTATTTT.

This clonotype was counted only a few times. The chain combines TRBV5-1 with TRBJ2-7; 16 positions match TRBD2. Germline CDR1 is SGHRS and CDR2 is YFSETQ. V lost 4 bases, J lost 2 bases, and 6 bases stayed unmatched. This CDR3 has 17 residues. In nucleotides, the CDR3 is TGCGCCAGCAGCCCCGGGACTAGCGGGAGGGAGCCCTACGAGCAGTACTTC. Its protein is CASSPGTSGREPYEQYF.

This clonotype has more than one count but fewer than ten. The chain recombines TRBV12-3 or TRBV12-4 with TRBJ2-1; TRBD2 agrees at 11 bases. The CDR3 runs to 15 residues. J gave up 9 bases and V 6 bases, and 10 bases lay outside the gene matches. This CDR3 is CASSLRTSGYIEQFF. The CDR3 region has the DNA TGTGCCAGCAGCCTTCGGACTAGCGGGTATATTGAGCAGTTCTTC.

V and J are TRBV5-5 and TRBJ1-1; D call uncertain. The ends were cut back, 3 bases at V and 6 bases at J, with 12 bases in the middle. The V gene's germline CDR1 is SGHKS and CDR2 YYEKEE (reference sequence). This CDR3 comprises 13 residues. In DNA, the CDR3 is TGTGCCAGCAGCTGGGGAATAGACGCTGAAGCTTTCTTT. It specifies CASSWGIDAEAFF.

This rearrangement joins TRBV7-2 to TRBJ2-1; 15 bases fit TRBD2. The CDR3 totals 17 residues. Germline V gene data show CDR1 as SGHTA and CDR2 as FQGNSA. Germline trimming cut 4 bases from V and 7 bases from J; bases unmatched to any gene: 8. CDR3 DNA sequence: TGTGCCAGCAGCTACGCCGGGACTAGCGGGAGGATAAATGAGCAGTTCTTC. It translates to CASSYAGTSGRINEQFF. The complete variable domain, with remaining parts taken from reference TRBV7-2 and TRBJ2-1, reads GAGVSQSPSNKVTEKGKDVELRCDPISGHTALYWYRQSLGQGLEFLIYFQGNSAPDKSGLPSDRFSAERTGGSVSTLTIQRTQQEDSAVYLCASSYAGTSGRINEQFFGPGTRLTVL.

The genes are TRBV28 and TRBJ2-5, with 8 bases identical to TRBD2. Germline-derived CDR1 and CDR2 are MDHEN and SYDVKM. The CDR3 sequence is 17 residues long. Germline trimming cut 4 bases from V and 4 bases from J; bases unmatched to any gene: 14. In nucleotides, the CDR3 is TGTGCCAGCAGTTGGGGGGGAGAGCGGGAGAGGCGAGAGACCCAGTACTTC. It is translated as CASSWGGERERRETQYF.

This clonotype has a handful of counts. J is TRBJ2-3 and V is TRBV5-1; no clear D. V was pared by 4 bases and J by 0 bases, with 12 bases between. This CDR3 contains 15 residues. Germline V CDR1 and CDR2: SGHRS, YFSETQ. The CDR3 nucleotides are TGCGCCAGCAGCGAAAGAACTCTTAGCACAGATACGCAGTATTTT. It specifies CASSERTLSTDTQYF.

A few counts support this clonotype. The chain employs TRBV12-3 or TRBV12-4 and TRBJ2-7, with 9 positions matching TRBD1. The CDR3 is 16 residues long. The junction had 12 bases not matched to a gene; V was cut back by 7 bases and J by 2 bases. DNA of the CDR3: TGTGCCAGCACTAGATTACAGGGGGCCCCCCCCTACGAGCAGTACTTC. Its translation: CASTRLQGAPPYEQYF.

In this sample, this clonotype turned up many times. The DNA for the CDR3 is TGCAGCGTTGACGGACTAGCGGGCCAAAGCTCCTACGAGCAGTACTTC. Translating gives CSVDGLAGQSSYEQYF. V is TRBV29-1 and J is TRBJ2-7; 11 nucleotides agree with TRBD2. After removal of 3 bases from V and 0 bases from J, the junction contained 7 bases not matched to a gene. The germline V gene has CDR1 SQVTM and CDR2 ANQGSEA. The CDR3 covers 16 residues.

The V gene is TRBV20-1, the J gene TRBJ2-4; 7 bases agree with TRBD1. Germline lookup yields CDR1 DFQATT and CDR2 SNEGSKA (reference sequence). The CDR3 consists of 15 residues. The junction had 10 bases not matched to a gene; V was cut back by 0 bases and J by 8 bases. The CDR3 DNA follows: TGCAGTGCTAGAGATGGTGGCAGAGGGACAGACATTCAGTACTTC. Amino acids: CSARDGGRGTDIQYF.

The CDR3 is CASSPKPQGTVPEAFF. Here the CDR3 DNA reads TGTGCCAGCTCACCTAAACCACAGGGTACGGTCCCTGAAGCTTTCTTT. The genes are TRBV18 and TRBJ1-1, with a possible D match to TRBD1 (6 bases). Germline V gene sequence: CDR1 KGHSH, CDR2 LQKENI. The CDR3 totals 16 residues. The ends were cut back, 3 bases at V and 6 bases at J, with 20 bases in the middle.

The count of this clonotype is one. The CDR3 coding sequence is TGTGCCAGCAGCATTCGCCTCCCATCGGCGGGGCTATACAATGAGCAGTTCTTC. As protein: CASSIRLPSAGLYNEQFF. V usage is TRBV6-2 or TRBV6-3 and J usage is TRBJ2-1; D is possibly TRBD2 (6 bases). V lost 6 bases to trimming and J lost 4 bases, with 25 bases between them. This CDR3 spans 18 amino acids. Germline V gene sequence: CDR1 MNHEY, CDR2 SVGEGT.

The rearrangement joins TRBV29-1 to TRBJ2-6; 8 nucleotides agree with TRBD1. This CDR3 is built from 16 residues. Per the germline V gene, CDR1 is SQVTM and CDR2 is ANQGSEA. With 6 bases clipped from V and 2 bases from J, the junction kept 9 bases outside the gene matches. The CDR3 loop is CSVAPRTGTGANVLTF. In DNA form, the CDR3 reads TGCAGCGTCGCTCCTCGGACAGGGACTGGGGCCAACGTCCTGACTTTC.

This clonotype was counted a few times. The chain combines TRBV4-1 with TRBJ2-1; 8 bases match TRBD2. There are 18 residues in the CDR3. Unmatched junction bases numbered 15, after V lost 3 bases and J lost 5 bases. Germline V gene lookup returns CDR1 MGHRA and CDR2 YSYEKL. CDR3 loop: CASSHPLLGLAGNNEQFF. The CDR3 DNA reads TGCGCCAGCAGCCATCCGTTATTGGGCTTAGCGGGGAACAATGAGCAGTTCTTC.

V usage is TRBV20-1 and J usage is TRBJ2-5, with 9 bases matching TRBD1. Germline CDR1 is DFQATT and CDR2 is SNEGSKA (reference sequence). The V and J ends lost 2 bases and 5 bases, in that order; junction bases with no gene match: 6. The CDR3 consists of 14 residues. The CDR3 region is CSARSTGGQETQYF. The CDR3 nucleotides read TGCAGTGCTAGATCAACAGGGGGCCAGGAGACCCAGTACTTC.

Here the CDR3 DNA reads TGTGCCAGCAGCCGGCGGGTGGCGGAGACCCAGTACTTC. Protein sequence: CASSRRVAETQYF. The chain combines TRBV11-2 with TRBJ2-5; a possible D gene is TRBD2 (5 bases). This CDR3 contains 13 residues. Trimming removed 5 bases at V and 5 bases at J, with 12 bases between. From germline, CDR1 is SGHAT and CDR2 FQNNGV.